The 20 T cell receptor beta chains given below trace back to one sample, sequenced in a study of siplizumab effects on memory and regulatory T cells. Coculture of mixed lymphocyte reaction cells was performed at 37°C for less than 7 days. Profiled with immunoSEQ multiplex PCR; TCRdb holds only in-frame clones, not every one. The sample includes 13,000 to 15,000 clones, approximately 49% of them seen just once. No cognate antigen is known for these TCRs. Sample: CFSE-low (dividing) CD4+ T cells sorted from an allogeneic mixed lymphocyte reaction. Every receptor here comes from a human donor in good health; the cells came from an allogeneic mixed lymphocyte reaction.

This sequence joins TRBV7-3 and TRBJ2-1, with 7 bases identical to TRBD2. Trimming took 3 bases from V and 12 from J; bases not matched to a gene: 11. The germline CDR1 and CDR2 sequences are SGHTA and FQGTGA. CDR3 length equals 14 residues. CDR3 nucleotides: TGTGCCAGCAGCTTGGACCCGGGACTAACGAGGCAGTTCTTC. This codes for CASSLDPGLTRQFF.

V usage is TRBV11-3 and J usage is TRBJ1-2, with D possibly TRBD1 on 6 matching bases. The V gene's germline CDR1 is SGHNT and CDR2 YENEEA. This CDR3 region has 15 residues. Trimming removed 0 bases at V and 4 bases at J, with 12 bases between. The CDR3 sequence is CASSLDQGMGYGYTF. DNA for the CDR3: TGTGCCAGCAGCTTAGACCAGGGGATGGGCTATGGCTACACCTTC.

The rearrangement links TRBV7-9 to TRBJ2-4; D remains ambiguous. Deletions cut 1 base from V and 0 bases from J, with 13 bases between. The CDR3 runs 17 residues. Germline-derived CDR1 and CDR2 are SEHNR and FQNEAQ (reference sequence). CDR3 in DNA: TGTGCCAGCAGCTTAGTTGGTGGGCAGTTAGCCAAAAACATTCAGTACTTC. This translates into CASSLVGGQLAKNIQYF.

This chain uses TRBV18 with TRBJ1-2; TRBD1 matches at 7 bases. Germline CDR1 KGHSH, CDR2 LQKENI. This CDR3 spans 14 amino acids. V gave up 8 bases and J gave up 7 bases; unmatched junction bases: 13. For the CDR3, the DNA is TGTGCCAGCCTTACAACCAACAGGGGTGGTGGCTACACCTTC. Translating it yields CASLTTNRGGGYTF.

In this sample, this clone is medium-sized. V and J are TRBV25-1 and TRBJ1-4; D gene ambiguous. This CDR3 is 13 amino acids long. The germline V and J ends were trimmed by 8 bases and 8 bases, with 15 bases remaining between them. CDR1 is MGHDK, CDR2 SYGVNS, per germline. For the CDR3, the DNA is TGTGCCAGCGGTTTCTCGGCGGGGGAAAAACTGTTTTTT. Protein product: CASGFSAGEKLFF. The variable domain in full, with the rest retrieved from reference TRBV25-1 and TRBJ1-4, is EADIYQTPRYLVIGTGKKITLECSQTMGHDKMYWYQQDPGMELHLIHYSYGVNSTEKGDLSSESTVSRIRTEHFPLTLESARPSHTSQYLCASGFSAGEKLFFGSGTQLSVL.

This clone was observed a few times. The V and J genes are TRBV21-1 and TRBJ2-7; the table's D gene call, TRBD1, was not cross checked with the DNA. TRBV21-1 is marked as a pseudogene. The CDR3 runs to 14 residues. The CDR3 sequence is CASSSLQGVYEQYF. The CDR3 DNA follows: TGTGCCAGCAGCAGTTTACAGGGGGTCTACGAGCAGTACTTC.

This clone came up once. The chain carries TRBV5-6 and TRBJ2-1; D might be TRBD1 (5 bases). The CDR3 has 14 amino acids. Trimming removed 4 bases at V and 4 bases at J, with 12 bases between. CDR1 is SGHDT, CDR2 YYEEEE, per germline. CDR3 sequence: CASSPRQRYNEQFF. The CDR3 DNA sequence: TGTGCCAGCAGCCCCCGACAGAGATACAATGAGCAGTTCTTC.

This chain links TRBV18 with TRBJ2-1, with D possibly matching TRBD2 (5 bases). Germline V gene lookup returns CDR1 KGHSH and CDR2 LQKENI. The ends were cut back, 1 base at V and 8 bases at J, with 12 bases in the middle. The CDR3 spans 14 residues. In DNA, the CDR3 is TGTGCCAGCTCACCACAGGGAATGGACTATGAGCAGTTCTTC. This sequence encodes CASSPQGMDYEQFF.

This clone was recorded a few times. The chain joins TRBV18 to TRBJ1-4, with 9 bases aligning to TRBD1. The CDR3 is 13 residues long. The junction had 3 bases not matched to a gene; V was cut back by 5 bases and J by 8 bases. Germline CDR1 KGHSH, CDR2 LQKENI. The CDR3 region has the DNA TGTGCCAGCTCAGAAACAGGGGGCGAAAAACTGTTTTTT. This gives the protein CASSETGGEKLFF.

This clone has only one observation. This rearrangement joins TRBV25-1 to TRBJ2-3; 7 nucleotides agree with TRBD1. The V gene's germline CDR1 is MGHDK and CDR2 SYGVNS. The V and J ends lost 5 bases and 4 bases, in that order; junction bases with no gene match: 9. CDR3 length: 15 residues. CDR3 DNA sequence: TGTGCCAGCAGTTTCGGACAGGTCGTCGCAGATACGCAGTATTTT. This encodes CASSFGQVVADTQYF.

There are a few counts of this clone. The chain carries TRBV7-2 and TRBJ2-1; 7 bases are a match to TRBD2. CDR1 SGHTA and CDR2 FQGNSA come from the germline V gene. The CDR3 is 15 residues long. V dropped 3 bases and J dropped 0; count of bases not matched to a gene: 2. CDR3 sequence: CASSFSGPSYNEQFF. The DNA for the CDR3 is TGTGCCAGCAGCTTTAGCGGGCCCTCCTACAATGAGCAGTTCTTC.

V is TRBV15 and J is TRBJ2-3; 8 bases align to TRBD2. After removal of 0 bases from V and 2 bases from J, the junction contained 4 bases not matched to a gene. The CDR3 is 16 amino acids. Germline V lookup: CDR1 LNHNV, CDR2 YYDKDF (reference sequence). CDR3 nucleotides: TGTGCCACCAGCAGAGATCGGGGGGGCACCACAGATACGCAGTATTTT. This encodes CATSRDRGGTTDTQYF.

The CDR3 DNA sequence: TGTGCAAGTCGCTTAGCGGGACGTTTAGTTCGAGAGACCCAGTACTTC. Its protein product is CASRLAGRLVRETQYF. The chain links TRBV12-2 to TRBJ2-5. TRBV12-2 is termed a pseudogene. The CDR3 spans 16 residues.

In regard to this clone: Its ends do not fully match the called genes, so a read error is possible. The chain is built from TRBV2 and TRBJ1-1; D gene unclear. CDR1 and CDR2 (germline): SNHLY, FYNNEI. The CDR3 runs to 13 residues. The CDR3 sequence is CASSDFVNTEASF. Here the CDR3 DNA reads TGTGCCAGCAGTGATTTCGTGAACACTGAAGCTTCCTTT.

The rearrangement uses TRBV27 and TRBJ1-1; a possible D gene is TRBD1 (5 bases). The CDR3 consists of 13 residues. The V gene's germline CDR1 is MNHEY and CDR2 SMNVEV (reference sequence). V lost 6 bases to trimming and J lost 0 bases, with 8 bases between them. DNA of the CDR3: TGTGCCAGCAGGGGGACTCTGAACACTGAAGCTTTCTTT. It is translated as CASRGTLNTEAFF.

This clone is categorized as medium-sized (0.01 to 0.1%). The chain combines TRBV7-2 with TRBJ1-2, with 10 bases fitting TRBD1. CDR3 length: 16 amino acids. The J segment lost 3 bases and the V segment lost 5 bases, leaving 9 bases of the junction unmatched. In germline, CDR1 is SGHTA, CDR2 FQGNSA. The CDR3 spells CASSTGTGEKDYGYTF. The CDR3 DNA follows: TGTGCCAGCAGCACCGGGACAGGGGAGAAAGACTATGGCTACACCTTC.

J is TRBJ2-5 and V is TRBV5-4, with 8 nucleotides matching TRBD1. The CDR3 contains 13 residues. J gave up 3 bases and V 5 bases, and 3 bases lay outside the gene matches. CDR1 is SGHNT and CDR2 is YYREEE in the germline V gene (reference sequence). The CDR3 loop is CASSAGGKETQYF. CDR3 sequence (DNA): TGTGCCAGCAGTGCAGGGGGCAAAGAGACCCAGTACTTC.

V usage is TRBV2 and J usage is TRBJ2-1; TRBD2 matches 11 bases. There are 14 residues in the CDR3. V was pared by 4 bases and J by 9 bases, with 5 bases of the junction left unmatched. Germline CDR1 is SNHLY and CDR2 is FYNNEI. The CDR3, as DNA: TGTGCCAGCAGTGTTATAGCGGGGGGGCCTGAGCAGTTCTTC. Amino acid sequence: CASSVIAGGPEQFF.

J is TRBJ2-1 and V is TRBV9; D is perhaps TRBD1 (5 bases). This CDR3 region has 15 residues. The germline V gene has CDR1 SGDLS and CDR2 YYNGEE. Trimming removed 3 bases from V and 0 bases from J, with 10 bases in between. The CDR3 DNA reads as TGTGCCAGCAGCGGGGGCCTTAGCTCCTACAATGAGCAGTTCTTC. It yields the protein CASSGGLSSYNEQFF.

The sample holds a few counts of this clone. This chain connects TRBV11-2 to TRBJ2-3, with a tentative D call TRBD1 (6 bases). Germline loops: CDR1 SGHAT, CDR2 FQNNGV. The CDR3 sequence is 14 residues long. V gave up 5 bases and J gave up 2 bases, with 11 bases separating them. CDR3 DNA sequence: TGTGCCAGCAGCCCAGGACAGTTCACAGATACGCAGTATTTT. It specifies CASSPGQFTDTQYF.